The next 10 T cell receptor beta chains were all read from a single sample in a study of blood T cells in healthy people across ages. A second PCR of roughly 7 to 11 cycles used a sample-barcoded 5' primer and a J-beta primer mix. A single record per CDR3 protein comes from TCRdb applying MiXCR to the 5' RACE reads. Of 650,000 or so distinct CDR3 sequences in the sample, under 65% were seen once. The specimen was blood. The receptors come from a woman of 80 years or more in good health.

The chain couples TRBV3-1 to TRBJ1-2, with TRBD1 as a possible D gene (5 bases). Germline CDR1 reads LGHDT; CDR2 reads YNNKEL (reference sequence). This CDR3 spans 14 amino acids. With 4 bases removed from V and 5 bases from J, the gap between germline ends came to 14 bases. CDR3 in DNA: TGTGCCAGCAGCCCATTAAGGGGCATATATGGCTACACCTTC. This sequence encodes CASSPLRGIYGYTF.

The V call is TRBV20-1, the J call TRBJ2-7; D may be TRBD1 or TRBD2 (6 bases each). Germline-derived CDR1 and CDR2 are DFQATT and SNEGSKA (reference sequence). Between the trimmed V and J ends, which lost 0 bases and 5 bases, there was a span of 14 bases. The length of the CDR3 is 14 residues. CDR3 nucleotide sequence: TGCAGTGCTAGAGATCGCGCAGGGGAGGACGAGCAGTACTTC. It is translated as CSARDRAGEDEQYF.

In this sample, this clonotype turned up a few times. The chain combines TRBV20-1 with TRBJ2-7; D gene uncertain. V dropped 1 base and J dropped 3 bases, with 16 bases sitting between them. Germline CDR1 reads DFQATT; CDR2 reads SNEGSKA (reference sequence). The CDR3 sequence is 15 residues long. DNA for the CDR3: TGCAGTGCTAGAGCGTGGTGGCGACTTAACTACGAGCAGTACTTC. This sequence encodes CSARAWWRLNYEQYF.

As DNA, the CDR3 is TGTGCCAGCAGCGTGCGTACCGGGGCCCTCAATGAGCAGTTCTTC. Encoded protein: CASSVRTGALNEQFF. V is TRBV9 and J is TRBJ2-1; D is possibly TRBD1 or TRBD2 (5 bases each). Germline-derived CDR1 and CDR2 are SGDLS and YYNGEE. The CDR3 consists of 15 residues. The V end was cut by 2 bases, the J end by 6 bases, with 15 bases between.

The chain employs TRBV28 and TRBJ2-5; 10 bases align to TRBD1. Germline CDR1 and CDR2: MDHEN and SYDVKM. With 5 bases clipped from V and 4 bases from J, the junction kept 7 bases outside the gene matches. The CDR3 sequence is 15 residues long. The CDR3 sequence: CASSPGTGEVETQYF. Here the CDR3 DNA reads TGTGCCAGCAGTCCGGGGACAGGGGAGGTAGAGACCCAGTACTTC.

This clonotype occurred many times. The J gene is TRBJ2-5, the V gene TRBV7-9; 10 bases line up with TRBD2. This CDR3 region has 15 residues. Germline values: CDR1 SEHNR, CDR2 FQNEAQ (reference sequence). J lost 4 bases, V lost 5 bases, and 7 bases had no gene match. CDR3: CASSILAGVAETQYF. CDR3 bases: TGTGCCAGCAGCATCCTAGCGGGAGTTGCAGAGACCCAGTACTTC.

This clonotype was detected many times. The chain recombines TRBV5-8 with TRBJ1-4, with a tentative D call TRBD1 (5 bases). V was pared by 6 bases and J by 7 bases, with 19 bases between. The CDR3 runs 15 residues. Germline lookup yields CDR1 SGHTS and CDR2 YDEGEE. The CDR3 nucleotides are TGTGCCAGCACCCGCCTGGACCAGGGAGGTGAAAAACTGTTTTTT. Its translation is CASTRLDQGGEKLFF.

This clonotype occurred many times. This rearrangement joins TRBV2 to TRBJ2-4; no firm D call. CDR3 size: 13 residues. Germline values: CDR1 SNHLY, CDR2 FYNNEI. Trimming removed 2 bases from V and 14 bases from J, with 16 bases in between. CDR3 region: CASSESGLAVKYF. The CDR3 region has the DNA TGTGCCAGCAGTGAAAGTGGGTTGGCAGTCAAGTACTTC.

The chain combines TRBV28 with TRBJ2-5; 12 bases are a match to TRBD2. This CDR3 is built from 17 residues. Germline values: CDR1 MDHEN, CDR2 SYDVKM. V gave up 3 bases and J gave up 6 bases; unmatched junction bases: 11. The CDR3 DNA follows: TGTGCCAGCAGTTTGTCGGGGCTAGCGGGAGGGAAAAAGACCCAGTACTTC. Protein: CASSLSGLAGGKKTQYF.

As for this clonotype: The conserved closing phenylalanine or tryptophan is absent in this CDR3, likely reflecting a read error. V gene TRBV12-3 or TRBV12-4 combines with J gene TRBJ2-3; TRBD2 might be the D (7 bases). The CDR3 has 15 residues. The DNA of the CDR3 is TGTGCCAGCAGTTTGGGGGGGCAGTTAGGAGATGCGCAGTATTCT. Encoded protein: CASSLGGQLGDAQYS.